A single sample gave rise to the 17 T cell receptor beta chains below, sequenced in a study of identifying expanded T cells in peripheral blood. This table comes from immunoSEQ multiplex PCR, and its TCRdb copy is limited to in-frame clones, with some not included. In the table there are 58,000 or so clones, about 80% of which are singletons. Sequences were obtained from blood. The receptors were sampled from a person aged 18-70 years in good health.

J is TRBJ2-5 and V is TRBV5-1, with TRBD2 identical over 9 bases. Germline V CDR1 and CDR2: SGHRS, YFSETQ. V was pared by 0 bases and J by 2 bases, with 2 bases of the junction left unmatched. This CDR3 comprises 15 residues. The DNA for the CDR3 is TGCGCCAGCAGCTTGGGGCTAGCGGGGCAAGAGACCCAGTACTTC. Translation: CASSLGLAGQETQYF.

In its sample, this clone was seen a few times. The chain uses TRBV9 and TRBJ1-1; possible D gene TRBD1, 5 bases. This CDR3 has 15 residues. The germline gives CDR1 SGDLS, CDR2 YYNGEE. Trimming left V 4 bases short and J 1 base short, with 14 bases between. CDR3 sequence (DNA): TGTGCCAGCAGCCCCCAGTACGGGGGGAACACTGAAGCTTTCTTT. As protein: CASSPQYGGNTEAFF. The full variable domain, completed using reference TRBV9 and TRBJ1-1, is DSGVTQTPKHLITATGQRVTLRCSPRSGDLSVYWYQQSLDQGLQFLIQYYNGEERAKGNILERFSAQQFPDLHSELNLSSLELGDSALYFCASSPQYGGNTEAFFGQGTRLTVV.

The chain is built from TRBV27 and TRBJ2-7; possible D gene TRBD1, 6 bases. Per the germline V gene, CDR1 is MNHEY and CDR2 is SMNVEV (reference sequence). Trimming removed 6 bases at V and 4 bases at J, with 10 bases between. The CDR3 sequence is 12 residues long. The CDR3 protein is CASSPTGYEQYF. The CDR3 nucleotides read TGTGCCAGCAGCCCTACAGGGTACGAGCAGTACTTC.

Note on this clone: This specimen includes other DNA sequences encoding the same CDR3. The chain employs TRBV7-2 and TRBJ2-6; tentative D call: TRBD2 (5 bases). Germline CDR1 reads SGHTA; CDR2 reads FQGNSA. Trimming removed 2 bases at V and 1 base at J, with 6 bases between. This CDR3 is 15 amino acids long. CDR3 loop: CASSLSGSGANVLTF. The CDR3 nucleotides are TGTGCCAGCAGCTTATCGGGGTCTGGGGCCAACGTCCTGACTTTC.

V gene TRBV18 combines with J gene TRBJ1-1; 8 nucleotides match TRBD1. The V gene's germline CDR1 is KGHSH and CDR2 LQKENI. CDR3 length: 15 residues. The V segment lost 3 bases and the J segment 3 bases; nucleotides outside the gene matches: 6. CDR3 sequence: CASSPSTGVDTEAFF. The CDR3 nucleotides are TGTGCCAGCTCACCGTCGACAGGGGTGGACACTGAAGCTTTCTTT.

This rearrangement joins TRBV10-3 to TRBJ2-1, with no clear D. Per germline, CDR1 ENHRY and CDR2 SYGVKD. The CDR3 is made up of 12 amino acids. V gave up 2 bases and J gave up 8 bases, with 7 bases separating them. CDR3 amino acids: CAISEPPHEQFF. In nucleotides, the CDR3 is TGTGCCATCAGTGAGCCCCCTCATGAGCAGTTCTTC.

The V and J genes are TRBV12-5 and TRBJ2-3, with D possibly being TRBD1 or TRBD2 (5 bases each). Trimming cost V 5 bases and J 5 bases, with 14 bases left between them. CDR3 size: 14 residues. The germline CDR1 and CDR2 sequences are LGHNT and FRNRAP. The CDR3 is CASGPGTSQDTQYF. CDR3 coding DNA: TGTGCTAGTGGTCCGGGGACCTCCCAAGATACGCAGTATTTT.

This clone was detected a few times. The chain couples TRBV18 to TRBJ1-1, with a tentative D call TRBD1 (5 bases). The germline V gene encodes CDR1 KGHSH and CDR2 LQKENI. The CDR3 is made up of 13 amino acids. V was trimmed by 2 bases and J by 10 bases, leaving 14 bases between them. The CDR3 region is CASSPAQGFGAFF. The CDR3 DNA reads TGTGCCAGCTCACCAGCTCAGGGATTTGGAGCTTTCTTT.

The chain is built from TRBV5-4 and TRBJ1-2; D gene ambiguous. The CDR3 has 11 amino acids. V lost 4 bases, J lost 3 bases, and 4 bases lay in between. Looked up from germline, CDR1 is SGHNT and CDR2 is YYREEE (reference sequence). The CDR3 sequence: CASSKDYGYTF. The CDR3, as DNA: TGTGCCAGCAGCAAAGACTATGGCTACACCTTC.

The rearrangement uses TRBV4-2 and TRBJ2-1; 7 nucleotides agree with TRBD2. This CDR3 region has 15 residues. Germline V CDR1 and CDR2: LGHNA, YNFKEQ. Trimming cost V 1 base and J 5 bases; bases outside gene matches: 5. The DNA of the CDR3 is TGTGCCAGCAGCCAAGGACTAGCTGCCGACAATGAGCAGTTCTTC. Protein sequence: CASSQGLAADNEQFF.

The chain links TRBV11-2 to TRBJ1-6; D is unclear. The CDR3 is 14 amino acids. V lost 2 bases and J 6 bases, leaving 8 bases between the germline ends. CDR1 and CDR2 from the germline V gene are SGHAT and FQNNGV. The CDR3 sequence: CASSLLQINSPLHF. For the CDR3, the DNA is TGTGCCAGCAGCTTACTCCAGATTAATTCACCCCTCCACTTT.

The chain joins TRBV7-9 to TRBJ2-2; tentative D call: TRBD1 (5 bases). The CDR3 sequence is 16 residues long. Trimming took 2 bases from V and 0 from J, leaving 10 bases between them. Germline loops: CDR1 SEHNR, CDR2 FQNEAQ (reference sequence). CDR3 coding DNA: TGTGCCAGCAGCTTACTTAGACAGTCGAACACCGGGGAGCTGTTTTTT. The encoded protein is CASSLLRQSNTGELFF.

CDR3 residues: CASSLDNRGTEAFF. The CDR3 nucleotides read TGTGCCAGCAGTTTAGACAATCGGGGCACTGAAGCTTTCTTT. The J gene is TRBJ1-1, the V gene TRBV27; D gene unclear. This CDR3 comprises 14 residues. V was pared by 2 bases and J by 4 bases, with 11 bases between. Germline loops: CDR1 MNHEY, CDR2 SMNVEV (reference sequence).

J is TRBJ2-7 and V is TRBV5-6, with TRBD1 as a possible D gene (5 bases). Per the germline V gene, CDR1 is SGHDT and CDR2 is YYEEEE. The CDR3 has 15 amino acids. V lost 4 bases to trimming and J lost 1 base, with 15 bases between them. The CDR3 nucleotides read TGTGCCAGCAGCCCAGTAGGGGAACTATCCTACGAGCAGTACTTC. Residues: CASSPVGELSYEQYF. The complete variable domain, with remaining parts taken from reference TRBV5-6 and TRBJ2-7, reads DAGVTQSPTHLIKTRGQQVTLRCSPKSGHDTVSWYQQALGQGPQFIFQYYEEEERQRGNFPDRFSGHQFPNYSSELNVNALLLGDSALYLCASSPVGELSYEQYFGPGTRLTVT.

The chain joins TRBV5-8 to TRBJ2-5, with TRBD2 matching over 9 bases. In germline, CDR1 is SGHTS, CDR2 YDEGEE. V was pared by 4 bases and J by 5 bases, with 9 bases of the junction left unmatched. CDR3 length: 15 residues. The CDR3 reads CASSQTSGALETQYF. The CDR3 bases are TGTGCCAGCAGCCAGACTAGCGGAGCCTTGGAGACCCAGTACTTC.

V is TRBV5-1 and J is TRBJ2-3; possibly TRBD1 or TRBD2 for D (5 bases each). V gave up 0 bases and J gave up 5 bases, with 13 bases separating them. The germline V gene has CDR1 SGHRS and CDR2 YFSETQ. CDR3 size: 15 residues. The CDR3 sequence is CASSLVGEYEDTQYF. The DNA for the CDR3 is TGCGCCAGCAGCTTGGTGGGGGAGTATGAAGATACGCAGTATTTT.

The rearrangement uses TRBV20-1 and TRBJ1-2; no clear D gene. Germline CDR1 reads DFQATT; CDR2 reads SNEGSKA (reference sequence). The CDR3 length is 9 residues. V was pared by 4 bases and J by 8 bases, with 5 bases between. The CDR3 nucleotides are TGCAGTGCTAACCCCGGCTACACCTTC. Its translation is CSANPGYTF.